The 30 T cell receptor beta chains listed next were all sequenced from one sample in a study of blood T cell repertoires in COVID-19. Profiling relied on immunoSEQ multiplex PCR, and the TCRdb table lists in-frame clones only, not all of them. The table includes 10,000 to 15,000 clones, 75% to 85% detected once. Sample: peripheral blood. Receptor source: a man in his forties with active or convalescent COVID-19.

The chain links TRBV9 to TRBJ1-2, with D hard to call. CDR3 length equals 15 residues. The ends were cut back, 1 base at V and 1 base at J, with 11 bases in the middle. Germline CDR1 SGDLS, CDR2 YYNGEE. The CDR3 region has the DNA TGTGCCAGCAGCGTAATGACTAATCGTAACTATGGCTACACCTTC. It encodes CASSVMTNRNYGYTF.

This clone was seen once. This chain links TRBV6-2 or TRBV6-3 with TRBJ2-1; TRBD2 might be the D (6 bases). Trimming pared 2 bases from V and 0 bases from J, leaving 11 bases between. The germline CDR1 and CDR2 sequences are MNHEY and SVGEGT. This CDR3 region has 16 residues. CDR3 in DNA: TGTGCCAGCAGTTACCTTCCGCGGGACTCCTACAATGAGCAGTTCTTC. Translation gives CASSYLPRDSYNEQFF.

The CDR3 here is CASSYTQSYGYTF. The CDR3, as DNA: TGTGCCAGCAGCTACACACAGTCCTATGGCTACACCTTC. The rearrangement uses TRBV3-1 (or the pseudogene TRBV3-2) and TRBJ1-2; D gene ambiguous. Trimming took off 5 bases at V and 4 bases at J, with 11 bases between the two ends. The CDR3 totals 13 residues. Germline CDR1 is LGHDT and CDR2 is YNNKEL (reference sequence).

The chain carries TRBV4-3 and TRBJ1-4; D is ambiguous. The CDR3 has 16 residues. The V and J ends lost 2 bases and 3 bases respectively, with 13 bases between them. CDR1 and CDR2 from the germline V gene are LGHNA and YSLEER. In nucleotides, the CDR3 is TGCGCCAGCAGCCAACTAGCCCGACTCGCTAATGAAAAACTGTTTTTT. Protein: CASSQLARLANEKLFF.

The V gene is TRBV5-6, the J gene TRBJ2-7; D gene uncertain. Germline V gene data show CDR1 as SGHDT and CDR2 as YYEEEE. V lost 1 base and J 4 bases, leaving 12 bases between the germline ends. There are 14 residues in the CDR3. This CDR3 is CASSLWPALYEQYF. The CDR3 region has the DNA TGTGCCAGCAGCTTGTGGCCCGCCTTGTACGAGCAGTACTTC.

The chain employs TRBV5-8 and TRBJ1-4, with 9 bases matching TRBD1. Germline V gene data show CDR1 as SGHTS and CDR2 as YDEGEE. This CDR3 spans 15 amino acids. V shed 4 bases and J 8 bases; nucleotides not matched to a gene: 9. The CDR3 is CASSGGQGTEEKLFF. CDR3 DNA sequence: TGTGCCAGCAGCGGGGGACAGGGCACGGAGGAAAAACTGTTTTTT. The full variable domain, completed using reference TRBV5-8 and TRBJ1-4, is EAGVTQSPTHLIKTRGQQATLRCSPISGHTSVYWYQQALGLGLQFLLWYDEGEERNRGNFPPRFSGRQFPNYSSELNVNALELEDSALYLCASSGGQGTEEKLFFGSGTQLSVL.

J is TRBJ1-5 and V is TRBV5-6; TRBD1 aligns across 7 bases. Germline V gene data show CDR1 as SGHDT and CDR2 as YYEEEE. The V segment lost 0 bases and the J segment 7 bases; nucleotides outside the gene matches: 1. CDR3 length equals 13 residues. CDR3 amino acids: CASSLGRGQPQHF. CDR3 in DNA: TGTGCCAGCAGCTTGGGCAGGGGGCAGCCCCAGCATTTT.

This clone is categorized as medium-sized. The rearrangement joins TRBV6-5 to TRBJ1-1; 8 positions match TRBD1. The CDR3 spans 15 residues. Trimming took 6 bases from V and 3 from J; bases not matched to a gene: 9. The germline gives CDR1 MNHEY, CDR2 SVGAGI. CDR3 sequence reads: CASSKQGEGDTEAFF. In nucleotides, the CDR3 is TGTGCCAGCAGCAAACAGGGGGAGGGGGACACTGAAGCTTTCTTT.

The rearrangement links TRBV27 to TRBJ2-2; 10 nucleotides match TRBD1. Germline values: CDR1 MNHEY, CDR2 SMNVEV (reference sequence). Trimming cost V 7 bases and J 5 bases; bases outside gene matches: 31. This CDR3 comprises 23 residues. The CDR3 protein is CASNVVPGQGLPRSQSSTGELFF. CDR3 DNA: TGTGCCAGCAACGTAGTACCGGGACAGGGGCTCCCGCGGTCCCAATCGAGTACCGGGGAGCTGTTTTTT.

The gene calls are TRBV2 and TRBJ2-3, with D possibly matching TRBD2 (6 bases). The CDR3 is 16 residues long. Germline V gene lookup returns CDR1 SNHLY and CDR2 FYNNEI. V was shortened by 6 bases and J by 0 bases, with 16 bases between the two germline ends. This CDR3 is CASSPDGLISTDTQYF. In DNA form, the CDR3 reads TGTGCCAGCAGCCCCGATGGACTAATTAGCACAGATACGCAGTATTTT. The entire variable domain, with the rest obtained from reference TRBV2 and TRBJ2-3, is as follows: EPEVTQTPSHQVTQMGQEVILRCVPISNHLYFYWYRQILGQKVEFLVSFYNNEISEKSEIFDDQFSVERPDGSNFTLKIRSTKLEDSAMYFCASSPDGLISTDTQYFGPGTRLTVL.

This chain uses TRBV2 with TRBJ1-4; D is unresolved. The germline V and J ends were trimmed by 4 bases and 8 bases, with 17 bases remaining between them. Per the germline V gene, CDR1 is SNHLY and CDR2 is FYNNEI. The CDR3 is made up of 15 amino acids. Here the CDR3 reads CASSVSGSGGEKLFF. The CDR3 nucleotides are TGTGCCAGCAGTGTCTCCGGGAGTGGCGGCGAAAAACTGTTTTTT.

The rearrangement joins TRBV27 to TRBJ2-5, with 7 bases aligning to TRBD1. Germline V gene data show CDR1 as MNHEY and CDR2 as SMNVEV (reference sequence). The V and J ends lost 5 bases and 2 bases, in that order; junction bases with no gene match: 8. The CDR3 covers 15 residues. CDR3 DNA: TGTGCCAGCAGTGCCCTCGAGGGGGCTCAAGAGACCCAGTACTTC. It encodes CASSALEGAQETQYF.

The V and J genes are TRBV3-1 (or the pseudogene TRBV3-2) and TRBJ1-2; D unclear. V was pared by 2 bases and J by 6 bases, with 7 bases between. Germline assignment: CDR1 LGHDT and CDR2 YNNKEL (reference sequence). The CDR3 is made up of 12 amino acids. CDR3 in amino acids: CASSQLSDGYTF. In nucleotides, the CDR3 is TGTGCCAGCAGCCAATTGTCGGATGGCTACACCTTC.

J is TRBJ2-7 and V is TRBV19; 7 nucleotides align to TRBD1. This CDR3 region has 12 residues. V shed 6 bases and J 3 bases; nucleotides not matched to a gene: 2. CDR1 and CDR2 from the germline V gene are LNHDA and SQIVND (reference sequence). CDR3 DNA: TGTGCCAGTAGGGGGACAGACTACGAGCAGTACTTC. Protein sequence: CASRGTDYEQYF.

The chain is built from TRBV7-3 and TRBJ1-1; a possible D gene is TRBD1 (5 bases). CDR3 length: 13 residues. Germline CDR1 SGHTA, CDR2 FQGTGA. With 2 bases removed from V and 7 bases from J, the gap between germline ends came to 11 bases. CDR3 sequence reads: CASSLYGGYEAFF. Here the CDR3 DNA reads TGTGCCAGCAGCTTATATGGGGGGTATGAAGCTTTCTTT.

A single count supports this clone. The chain employs TRBV7-2 and TRBJ1-1; D gene uncertain. The germline gives CDR1 SGHTA, CDR2 FQGNSA. The CDR3 is 13 amino acids. V was clipped by 3 bases and J by 1 base, with 6 bases between them. CDR3 bases: TGTGCCAGCAGCTTCGGGGAGAACACTGAAGCTTTCTTT. It translates to CASSFGENTEAFF. The full variable domain, with the rest looked up from reference TRBV7-2 and TRBJ1-1, is GAGVSQSPSNKVTEKGKDVELRCDPISGHTALYWYRQSLGQGLEFLIYFQGNSAPDKSGLPSDRFSAERTGGSVSTLTIQRTQQEDSAVYLCASSFGENTEAFFGQGTRLTVV.

In this sample, this clone is large. One junction end disagrees with the germline gene, perhaps due to a read error. The V gene is TRBV7-3, the J gene TRBJ1-1; a possible D gene is TRBD1 (5 bases). Germline-derived CDR1 and CDR2 are SGHTA and FQGTGA. The length of the CDR3 is 15 residues. The DNA of the CDR3 is TGTGCCAGCAGCTTAACGGGGCGGGAGAACACTGAAACTTTCTTT. This translates into CASSLTGRENTETFF.

The chain uses TRBV6-2 or TRBV6-3 and TRBJ2-5; 9 bases are shared with TRBD2. This CDR3 is built from 15 residues. CDR1 is MNHEY and CDR2 is SVGEGT in the germline V gene. V shed 4 bases and J 5 bases; nucleotides not matched to a gene: 8. In nucleotides, the CDR3 is TGTGCCAGCAGTTCAGCGCGGGGGGGTCGGGAGACCCAGTACTTC. Translation: CASSSARGGRETQYF.

This sequence joins TRBV5-8 and TRBJ2-3, with 7 bases fitting TRBD2. Germline assignment: CDR1 SGHTS and CDR2 YDEGEE. CDR3 length: 16 residues. V lost 2 bases, J lost 5 bases, and 11 bases stayed unmatched. The CDR3 DNA is TGTGCCAGCAGCTTCGGGACTAAGCGAGTTGGAGATACGCAGTATTTT. Protein: CASSFGTKRVGDTQYF.

V and J are TRBV27 and TRBJ2-4, with D hard to call. Germline CDR1 and CDR2: MNHEY and SMNVEV (reference sequence). CDR3 length: 11 amino acids. V shed 2 bases and J shed 8 bases, with 4 bases lying between them. CDR3 nucleotide sequence: TGTGCCAGCAGTTTAGAGGACATTCAGTACTTC. The encoded protein is CASSLEDIQYF.

This rearrangement joins TRBV6-5 to TRBJ1-4; D is unresolved. Looked up from germline, CDR1 is MNHEY and CDR2 is SVGAGI. Trimming took 0 bases from V and 7 from J, leaving 12 bases between them. This CDR3 has 15 amino acids. The CDR3 loop is CASSYSNSGGEKLFF. CDR3 nucleotides: TGTGCCAGCAGTTACTCGAACTCGGGTGGTGAAAAACTGTTTTTT.

The chain links TRBV19 to TRBJ2-1; 8 nucleotides line up with TRBD2. Germline trimming cut 3 bases from V and 4 bases from J; bases unmatched to any gene: 5. CDR3 size: 15 residues. CDR1 is LNHDA, CDR2 SQIVND, per germline (reference sequence). The CDR3 nucleotides are TGTGCCAGTAGTATTAAACGGGGGGGATACAATGAGCAGTTCTTC. This encodes CASSIKRGGYNEQFF.

The V gene is TRBV6-5, the J gene TRBJ1-1; 7 bases match TRBD1. Losses at the gene ends were 4 bases for V and 3 bases for J; bases not matched to a gene: 8. The V gene's germline CDR1 is MNHEY and CDR2 SVGAGI. The CDR3 contains 15 residues. CDR3 DNA: TGTGCCAGCAGTTCTAGCGCAGGGGGGTACACTGAAGCTTTCTTT. Protein sequence: CASSSSAGGYTEAFF.

The chain links TRBV5-1 to TRBJ1-6; 9 bases line up with TRBD1. Trimming took 4 bases from V and 7 from J; bases not matched to a gene: 6. Germline V gives CDR1 SGHRS, CDR2 YFSETQ. The CDR3 is made up of 15 amino acids. In nucleotides, the CDR3 is TGCGCCAGCAGCCTAGGACAGGGGAGCAATTCACCCCTCCACTTT. Its translation is CASSLGQGSNSPLHF.

V and J are TRBV3-1 (or the pseudogene TRBV3-2) and TRBJ2-2; possibly TRBD2 for D (7 bases). The CDR3 contains 17 residues. Trimming shortened V by 0 bases and J by 3 bases, and 14 bases separated the two germline ends. Germline CDR1 is LGHDT and CDR2 is YNNKEL (reference sequence). CDR3 amino acids: CASSQDYGGRDTGELFF. In nucleotides, the CDR3 is TGTGCCAGCAGCCAAGATTACGGGGGGCGAGACACCGGGGAGCTGTTTTTT.

This clone was seen a few times. This rearrangement joins TRBV7-6 to TRBJ2-7; 7 bases agree with TRBD1. The CDR3 has 13 residues. The junction had 7 bases not matched to a gene; V was cut back by 5 bases and J by 6 bases. Germline CDR1 reads SGHVS; CDR2 reads FNYEAQ. CDR3 DNA sequence: TGTGCCAGCAGCCTTGACAGGGTTGGCGAGCAGTACTTC. As protein: CASSLDRVGEQYF.

The V call is TRBV28, the J call TRBJ2-7, with no clear D. Germline assignment: CDR1 MDHEN and CDR2 SYDVKM. Trimming removed 5 bases from V and 0 bases from J, with 11 bases in between. CDR3 size: 14 residues. In nucleotides, the CDR3 is TGTGCCAGCAGTCCTAATTTGAGCTCCTACGAGCAGTACTTC. Translation: CASSPNLSSYEQYF.

This rearrangement joins TRBV10-3 to TRBJ1-3; 10 positions match TRBD1. CDR3 length: 15 residues. Germline trimming cut 10 bases from V and 2 bases from J; bases unmatched to any gene: 8. CDR1 and CDR2 from the germline V gene are ENHRY and SYGVKD. CDR3 bases: TGTGCCACTGGACAGGGGGGACTCGCTGGAAACACCATATATTTT. Amino acids: CATGQGGLAGNTIYF.

CDR3 coding DNA: TGTGCCTCGAGGGAGGGTTACACCGGGGAGCTGTTTTTT. Its protein is CASREGYTGELFF. This chain links TRBV28 with TRBJ2-2, with TRBD2 identical over 7 bases. Germline CDR1 reads MDHEN; CDR2 reads SYDVKM. CDR3 length: 13 residues. V trimming: 11 bases; J trimming: 3 bases; junction bases outside the gene matches: 6.

The chain carries TRBV7-2 and TRBJ2-1, with 8 bases aligning to TRBD2. This CDR3 has 16 amino acids. Germline lookup yields CDR1 SGHTA and CDR2 FQGNSA. Trimming took 4 bases from V and 0 from J; bases not matched to a gene: 5. The CDR3 DNA reads as TGTGCCAGCAGCTCGGGAGGGCCGAGCTCCTACAATGAGCAGTTCTTC. This translates into CASSSGGPSSYNEQFF.